This passage covers 29 T cell receptor beta chains from one sample sequenced in a study of blood T cell repertoires in COVID-19. Sequenced by immunoSEQ multiplex PCR; TCRdb stores in-frame clones only, minus some. The data contain 450,000 or so clones, 89% of them singletons. Sequencing was carried out using peripheral blood. The receptors derive from a young man with COVID-19, enrolled during active disease.

The chain uses TRBV11-2 and TRBJ1-6; 7 bases are shared with TRBD1. Trimming at V came to 0 bases and at J to 7 bases, leaving 9 bases not matched to a gene. The V gene's germline CDR1 is SGHAT and CDR2 FQNNGV. CDR3 length: 17 amino acids. CDR3 bases: TGTGCCAGCAGCTTAGATCTTTGGGACAGCAACAATTCACCCCTCCACTTT. It specifies CASSLDLWDSNNSPLHF.

With regard to this clone: Other DNA sequences in the same sample also yield this CDR3. The V gene is TRBV5-1, the J gene TRBJ2-5; D is unresolved. V dropped 0 bases and J dropped 3 bases, with 6 bases sitting between them. Germline V gives CDR1 SGHRS, CDR2 YFSETQ. This CDR3 contains 13 residues. The CDR3 DNA sequence: TGCGCCAGCAGCTTGGGCGGCGAAGAGACCCAGTACTTC. It translates to CASSLGGEETQYF.

CDR3 sequence (DNA): TGCGCCAGCAGCTACGACACGTACAATGAGCAGTTCTTC. This translates into CASSYDTYNEQFF. This sequence joins TRBV5-1 and TRBJ2-1; D unresolved. Trimming stripped 3 bases from V and 4 bases from J, with 8 bases between. Germline values: CDR1 SGHRS, CDR2 YFSETQ. The CDR3 is 13 residues long.

The V and J genes are TRBV2 and TRBJ1-6; 8 bases are shared with TRBD1. V trimming: 8 bases; J trimming: 7 bases; junction bases outside the gene matches: 4. The CDR3 has 13 residues. Germline values: CDR1 SNHLY, CDR2 FYNNEI. CDR3 sequence: CASWTGRNSPLHF. The CDR3 DNA reads as TGTGCCAGCTGGACAGGGCGAAATTCACCCCTCCACTTT. Full variable domain (missing parts from reference TRBV2 and TRBJ1-6): EPEVTQTPSHQVTQMGQEVILRCVPISNHLYFYWYRQILGQKVEFLVSFYNNEISEKSEIFDDQFSVERPDGSNFTLKIRSTKLEDSAMYFCASWTGRNSPLHFGNGTRLTVT.

V is TRBV20-1 and J is TRBJ2-7, with 12 bases that match TRBD2. The length of the CDR3 is 15 residues. J gave up 5 bases and V 3 bases, and 8 bases lay outside the gene matches. Germline V lookup: CDR1 DFQATT, CDR2 SNEGSKA (reference sequence). CDR3 sequence: CSASSSGRAAHEQYF. The CDR3 nucleotides are TGCAGTGCTAGTTCTAGCGGGAGGGCCGCGCACGAGCAGTACTTC.

The V call is TRBV12-3 or TRBV12-4, the J call TRBJ1-2, with 7 positions matching TRBD1. V was clipped by 8 bases and J by 5 bases; unmatched bases: 5. CDR3 size: 12 residues. The CDR3 reads CASGEQGYGYTF. The CDR3 bases are TGTGCCAGCGGGGAACAGGGGTATGGCTACACCTTC.

The gene calls are TRBV18 and TRBJ1-4; a possible D gene is TRBD1 (6 bases). Germline assignment: CDR1 KGHSH and CDR2 LQKENI. The V end lost 3 bases, the J end lost 2 bases, and 13 bases lay between the germline ends. The CDR3 is made up of 16 amino acids. CDR3 loop: CASSPRAGATNEKLFF. The CDR3 DNA follows: TGTGCCAGCTCACCGAGGGCGGGGGCGACTAATGAAAAACTGTTTTTT.

The J gene is TRBJ2-5, the V gene TRBV2; D is ambiguous. V was trimmed by 0 bases and J by 6 bases, leaving 11 bases between them. The CDR3 contains 14 residues. Germline V gene sequence: CDR1 SNHLY, CDR2 FYNNEI. This CDR3 is CASSEAGVEQTQYF. CDR3 in DNA: TGTGCCAGCAGTGAAGCCGGAGTGGAGCAGACCCAGTACTTC.

The J gene is TRBJ1-5, the V gene TRBV2; D remains ambiguous. This CDR3 is built from 13 residues. Per germline, CDR1 SNHLY and CDR2 FYNNEI. The V and J ends lost 9 bases and 5 bases respectively, with 14 bases between them. The CDR3 nucleotides read TGTGCCAGTGCAAACGCGGAGGATCAGCCCCAGCATTTT. It is translated as CASANAEDQPQHF. Full variable domain (rest looked up from reference TRBV2 and TRBJ1-5): EPEVTQTPSHQVTQMGQEVILRCVPISNHLYFYWYRQILGQKVEFLVSFYNNEISEKSEIFDDQFSVERPDGSNFTLKIRSTKLEDSAMYFCASANAEDQPQHFGDGTRLSIL.

The J gene is TRBJ1-2, the V gene TRBV5-6, with 9 bases fitting TRBD1. Germline values: CDR1 SGHDT, CDR2 YYEEEE. The CDR3 covers 15 residues. V gave up 4 bases and J gave up 4 bases; unmatched junction bases: 8. CDR3 in amino acids: CASSVDRGPTYGYTF. CDR3 DNA sequence: TGTGCCAGCAGCGTGGACAGGGGACCCACCTATGGCTACACCTTC.

J is TRBJ1-1 and V is TRBV5-1; D gene ambiguous. V dropped 2 bases and J dropped 3 bases, with 11 bases sitting between them. The CDR3 consists of 14 residues. The germline gives CDR1 SGHRS, CDR2 YFSETQ. CDR3 sequence: CASSFNAADTEAFF. The DNA for the CDR3 is TGCGCCAGCAGCTTCAATGCGGCGGACACTGAAGCTTTCTTT.

The chain employs TRBV5-4 and TRBJ2-1, with TRBD2 as a possible D gene (6 bases). The germline CDR1 and CDR2 sequences are SGHNT and YYREEE (reference sequence). The CDR3 is made up of 14 amino acids. Trimming pared 3 bases from V and 7 bases from J, leaving 14 bases between. Here the CDR3 DNA reads TGTGCCAGCAGCTCCCCTCGCGGGAAGAATGAGCAGTTCTTC. Translating gives CASSSPRGKNEQFF.

There are a few counts of this clone. The chain links TRBV28 to TRBJ2-3, with 14 bases lining up with TRBD2. Trimming at V came to 8 bases and at J to 7 bases, leaving 8 bases not matched to a gene. CDR1 is MDHEN, CDR2 SYDVKM, per germline. CDR3 length: 15 amino acids. The CDR3 DNA follows: TGTGCCAGCTCGGGACTAGCGGGAGCCGAGTATACGCAGTATTTT. This translates into CASSGLAGAEYTQYF.

V gene TRBV19 combines with J gene TRBJ2-1, with TRBD2 matching 9 bases. V lost 6 bases and J lost 3; bases outside the gene matches: 3. Germline V CDR1 and CDR2: LNHDA, SQIVND (reference sequence). This CDR3 has 14 amino acids. CDR3: CASRPSGDYNEQFF. DNA of the CDR3: TGTGCCAGTAGACCTAGCGGGGACTACAATGAGCAGTTCTTC. Full variable domain (missing parts from reference TRBV19 and TRBJ2-1): DGGITQSPKYLFRKEGQNVTLSCEQNLNHDAMYWYRQDPGQGLRLIYYSQIVNDFQKGDIAEGYSVSREKKESFPLTVTSAQKNPTAFYLCASRPSGDYNEQFFGPGTRLTVL.

As for this clone: Other DNA sequences in this sample translate to the same CDR3. The gene calls are TRBV10-3 and TRBJ1-5; no firm D call. Trimming pared 4 bases from V and 5 bases from J, leaving 6 bases between. The CDR3 has 12 residues. CDR1 and CDR2 from the germline V gene are ENHRY and SYGVKD. The CDR3 region is CAISGRDQPQHF. The CDR3 nucleotides read TGTGCCATCAGTGGTCGGGATCAGCCCCAGCATTTT.

The chain recombines TRBV2 with TRBJ1-5; tentatively, D is TRBD1 (6 bases). CDR1 and CDR2 from the germline V gene are SNHLY and FYNNEI. The CDR3 consists of 15 residues. Trimming stripped 5 bases from V and 1 base from J, with 12 bases between. This chain's CDR3 is CASSPGHASNQPQHF. For the CDR3, the DNA is TGTGCCAGCAGTCCGGGACACGCGAGCAATCAGCCCCAGCATTTT.

The genes are TRBV4-1 and TRBJ2-3; D unresolved. This CDR3 has 15 amino acids. V lost 1 base to trimming and J lost 0 bases, with 8 bases between them. Germline-derived CDR1 and CDR2 are MGHRA and YSYEKL. CDR3 DNA: TGCGCCAGCAGCCAAGGAGAACCTAGCACAGATACGCAGTATTTT. Protein sequence: CASSQGEPSTDTQYF.

This rearrangement joins TRBV7-9 to TRBJ1-1; weak D call: TRBD1 (5 bases). This CDR3 is 15 amino acids long. Trimming removed 2 bases at V and 0 bases at J, with 10 bases between. Per the germline V gene, CDR1 is SEHNR and CDR2 is FQNEAQ (reference sequence). The CDR3 here is CASSLSGAVNTEAFF. As DNA, the CDR3 is TGTGCCAGCAGCTTAAGTGGGGCGGTGAACACTGAAGCTTTCTTT. Looking up the rest from reference TRBV7-9 and TRBJ1-1 gives the full variable domain: DTGVSQNPRHKITKRGQNVTFRCDPISEHNRLYWYRQTLGQGPEFLTYFQNEAQLEKSRLLSDRFSAERPKGSFSTLEIQRTEQGDSAMYLCASSLSGAVNTEAFFGQGTRLTVV.

The chain joins TRBV6-5 to TRBJ2-1; 8 bases match TRBD1. V lost 2 bases to trimming and J lost 8 bases; unmatched junction nucleotides: 5. The CDR3 length is 14 residues. Germline CDR1 MNHEY, CDR2 SVGAGI. In nucleotides, the CDR3 is TGTGCCAGCAGTTACGGACAGGGTTTGGATGAGCAGTTCTTC. Protein: CASSYGQGLDEQFF.

The V and J genes are TRBV27 and TRBJ1-2; 7 bases agree with TRBD1. Germline trimming cut 4 bases from V and 2 bases from J; bases unmatched to any gene: 10. CDR1 and CDR2 from the germline V gene are MNHEY and SMNVEV (reference sequence). This CDR3 spans 16 amino acids. The CDR3 DNA reads TGTGCCAGCAGTTCGCCTAGGAGGGGGCGAAACTATGGCTACACCTTC. Amino acid sequence: CASSSPRRGRNYGYTF.

CDR3 protein: CASSQWTGVNTEAFF. CDR3 in DNA: TGTGCCAGCAGCCAATGGACAGGGGTGAACACTGAAGCTTTCTTT. The chain joins TRBV14 to TRBJ1-1; TRBD1 aligns across 9 bases. Per the germline V gene, CDR1 is SGHDN and CDR2 is FVKESK. The ends lost 2 bases at V and 0 bases at J; junction bases unmatched: 1. The CDR3 sequence is 15 residues long.

The chain uses TRBV7-8 and TRBJ2-2; TRBD1 is a possible D gene (6 bases). Trimming removed 3 bases at V and 2 bases at J, with 10 bases between. The length of the CDR3 is 15 residues. Germline V gene sequence: CDR1 SGHVS, CDR2 FQNEAQ. DNA for the CDR3: TGTGCCAGCAGCTTGGAACAGGGAAACACCGGGGAGCTGTTTTTT. It translates to CASSLEQGNTGELFF.

This chain joins TRBV18 and TRBJ2-1; 14 bases fit TRBD2. Unmatched junction bases numbered 5, after V lost 3 bases and J lost 7 bases. The CDR3 extends over 16 amino acids. From germline, CDR1 is KGHSH and CDR2 LQKENI. In DNA, the CDR3 is TGTGCCAGCTCACCGCGACTAGCGGGAGGGCCGAATGAGCAGTTCTTC. The encoded protein is CASSPRLAGGPNEQFF.

The V and J genes are TRBV2 and TRBJ2-7; D remains ambiguous. This CDR3 region has 12 residues. CDR1 and CDR2 (germline): SNHLY, FYNNEI. The V and J ends lost 3 bases and 0 bases respectively, with 3 bases between them. The CDR3 DNA reads as TGTGCCAGCAGTGACAGCTCCTACGAGCAGTACTTC. Protein sequence: CASSDSSYEQYF.

The chain couples TRBV28 to TRBJ2-7, with 9 nucleotides matching TRBD1. With 5 bases clipped from V and 5 bases from J, the junction kept 10 bases outside the gene matches. The V gene's germline CDR1 is MDHEN and CDR2 SYDVKM. The CDR3 loop spans 15 amino acids. Here the CDR3 reads CASSAPGTGRHEQYF. CDR3 bases: TGTGCCAGCAGTGCTCCCGGGACAGGGCGGCACGAGCAGTACTTC.

V and J are TRBV18 and TRBJ2-1; TRBD2 might be the D (6 bases). The CDR3 sequence is 13 residues long. Germline assignment: CDR1 KGHSH and CDR2 LQKENI. Trimming pared 4 bases from V and 8 bases from J, leaving 12 bases between. DNA for the CDR3: TGTGCCAGCTCACGAGGGACTTCCGATGAGCAGTTCTTC. Amino acid sequence: CASSRGTSDEQFF.

This clone was seen a few times. The chain combines TRBV18 with TRBJ1-6, with D tentatively TRBD1 (6 bases). V was clipped by 3 bases and J by 6 bases, with 18 bases between them. Germline assignment: CDR1 KGHSH and CDR2 LQKENI. The CDR3 spans 17 residues. CDR3 loop: CASSPQGGAGVNSPLHF. CDR3 in DNA: TGTGCCAGCTCACCTCAAGGGGGGGCGGGTGTTAATTCACCCCTCCACTTT.

This clone was detected only once. This rearrangement joins TRBV29-1 to TRBJ2-2, with D hard to call. The CDR3 spans 12 residues. The germline gives CDR1 SQVTM, CDR2 ANQGSEA. Trimming removed 4 bases from V and 5 bases from J, with 8 bases in between. As DNA, the CDR3 is TGCAGCGTTGTCGGCAGGACCGGGGAGCTGTTTTTT. This translates into CSVVGRTGELFF.

V gene TRBV5-1 combines with J gene TRBJ1-1; 12 nucleotides match TRBD1. Germline CDR1 and CDR2: SGHRS and YFSETQ. This CDR3 spans 18 amino acids. Losses at the gene ends were 0 bases for V and 5 bases for J; bases not matched to a gene: 11. The CDR3: CASSLVSGTGGVGTEAFF. The CDR3 region has the DNA TGCGCCAGCAGCTTGGTTTCGGGGACAGGGGGCGTAGGAACTGAAGCTTTCTTT. The full variable domain, its missing parts supplied by reference TRBV5-1 and TRBJ1-1, is KAGVTQTPRYLIKTRGQQVTLSCSPISGHRSVSWYQQTPGQGLQFLFEYFSETQRNKGNFPGRFSGRQFSNSRSEMNVSTLELGDSALYLCASSLVSGTGGVGTEAFFGQGTRLTVV.